This T cell receptor (beta chain) was recovered during a study of brain T cells in children with intractable seizures. The protocol was immunoSEQ multiplex PCR, while the TCRdb copy is restricted to in-frame clones and leaves out a portion. Of some 41,000 clones in the sample, 75% to 95% are singletons; the top ten hold 5% to 6.5%. The sample consisted of peripheral blood, taken at surgery. This clonotype was sampled from a girl aged 2 to 10 with tuberous sclerosis and intractable seizures.

CDR3 DNA: TGTGCCAGCAGCGAACAGAACTATGGCTACACCTTC. Amino acids: CASSEQNYGYTF. The V and J genes are TRBV14 and TRBJ1-2; D unclear. Germline V CDR1 and CDR2: SGHDN, FVKESK. V was trimmed by 5 bases and J by 2 bases, leaving 6 bases between them. This CDR3 comprises 12 residues.